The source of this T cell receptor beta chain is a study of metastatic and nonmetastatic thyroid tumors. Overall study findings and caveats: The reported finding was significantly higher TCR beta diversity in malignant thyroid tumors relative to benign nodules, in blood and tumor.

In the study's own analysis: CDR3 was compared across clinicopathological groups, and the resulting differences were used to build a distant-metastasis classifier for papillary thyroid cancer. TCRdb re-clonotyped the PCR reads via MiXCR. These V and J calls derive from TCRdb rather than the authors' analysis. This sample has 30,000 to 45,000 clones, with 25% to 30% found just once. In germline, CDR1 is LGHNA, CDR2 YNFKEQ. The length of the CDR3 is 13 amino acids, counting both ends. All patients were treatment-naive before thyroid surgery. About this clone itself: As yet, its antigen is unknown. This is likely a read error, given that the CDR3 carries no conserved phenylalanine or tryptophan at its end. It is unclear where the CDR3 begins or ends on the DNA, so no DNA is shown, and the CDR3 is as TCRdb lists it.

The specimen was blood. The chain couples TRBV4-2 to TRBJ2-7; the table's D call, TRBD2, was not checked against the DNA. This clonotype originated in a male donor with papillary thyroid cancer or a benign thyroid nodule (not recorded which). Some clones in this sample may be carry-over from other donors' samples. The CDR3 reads CASSQDEGLEVVL.